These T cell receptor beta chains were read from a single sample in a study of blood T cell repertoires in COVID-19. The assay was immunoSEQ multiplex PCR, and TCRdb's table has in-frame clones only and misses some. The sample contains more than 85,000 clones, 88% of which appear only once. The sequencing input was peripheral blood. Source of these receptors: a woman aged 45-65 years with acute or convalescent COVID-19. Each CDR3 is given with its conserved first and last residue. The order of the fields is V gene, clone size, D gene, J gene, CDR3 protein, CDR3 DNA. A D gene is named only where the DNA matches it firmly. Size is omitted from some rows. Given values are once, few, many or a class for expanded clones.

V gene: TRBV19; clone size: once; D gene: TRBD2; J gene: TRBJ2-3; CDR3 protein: CASSTTSGSTDTQYF; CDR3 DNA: TGTGCCAGTAGTACGACTAGCGGAAGCACAGATACGCAGTATTTT
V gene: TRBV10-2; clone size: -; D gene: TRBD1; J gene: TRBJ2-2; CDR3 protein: CASRLGTGGTGELFF; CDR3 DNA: TGCGCCAGCAGACTCGGGACAGGGGGCACCGGGGAGCTGTTTTTT
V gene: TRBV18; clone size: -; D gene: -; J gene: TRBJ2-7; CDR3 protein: CASSPPTIGSDEQYF; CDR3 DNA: TGTGCCAGCTCACCACCGACTATCGGGAGCGACGAGCAGTACTTC
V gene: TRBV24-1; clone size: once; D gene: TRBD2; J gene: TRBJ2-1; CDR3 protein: CATSGASGSLGEQFF; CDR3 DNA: TGTGCCACCAGTGGGGCTAGCGGGAGTTTAGGGGAGCAGTTCTTC
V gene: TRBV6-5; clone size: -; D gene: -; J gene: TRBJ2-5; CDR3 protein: CASTAAGSGGTQYF; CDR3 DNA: TGTGCCAGCACCGCCGCGGGGAGTGGAGGGACCCAGTACTTC
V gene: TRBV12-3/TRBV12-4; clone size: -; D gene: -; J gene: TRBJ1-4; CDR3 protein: CASSLSEKLFF; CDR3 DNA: TGTGCCAGCAGCCTGTCCGAAAAACTGTTTTTT
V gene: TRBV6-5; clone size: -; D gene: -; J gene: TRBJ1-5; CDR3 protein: CASRKGDRNQPQHF; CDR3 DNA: TGTGCCAGCAGAAAAGGTGACAGAAATCAGCCCCAGCATTTT
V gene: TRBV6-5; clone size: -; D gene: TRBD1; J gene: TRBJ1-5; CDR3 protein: CASGTGGDQPQHF; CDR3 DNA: TGTGCCAGCGGGACAGGGGGCGATCAGCCCCAGCATTTT
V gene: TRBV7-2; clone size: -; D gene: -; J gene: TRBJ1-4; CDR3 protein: CASSLEQGLLEKLFF; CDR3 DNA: TGTGCCAGCAGCTTAGAGCAGGGACTGCTGGAAAAACTGTTTTTT
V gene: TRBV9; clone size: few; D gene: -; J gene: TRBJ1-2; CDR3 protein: CASSVEEGYGYTF; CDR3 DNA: TGTGCCAGCAGCGTAGAGGAGGGCTATGGCTACACCTTC
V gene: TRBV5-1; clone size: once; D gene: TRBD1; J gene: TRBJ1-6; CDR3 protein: CASSNQGAGNSPLHF; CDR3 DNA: TGCGCCAGCAGCAATCAGGGGGCCGGCAATTCACCCCTCCACTTT
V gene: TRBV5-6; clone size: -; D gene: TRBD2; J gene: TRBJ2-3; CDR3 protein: CASSPRTSGRTDTQYF; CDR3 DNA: TGTGCCAGCAGCCCTCGGACTAGCGGGAGGACAGATACGCAGTATTTT
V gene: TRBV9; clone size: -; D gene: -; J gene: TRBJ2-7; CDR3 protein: CASSVGFSARTYEQYF; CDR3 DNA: TGTGCCAGCAGCGTGGGGTTTAGCGCCAGAACTTACGAGCAGTACTTC
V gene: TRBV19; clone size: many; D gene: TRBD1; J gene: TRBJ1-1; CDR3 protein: CASINLDRGGTEAFF; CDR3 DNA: TGTGCCAGTATAAATCTGGACAGGGGGGGAACTGAAGCTTTCTTT